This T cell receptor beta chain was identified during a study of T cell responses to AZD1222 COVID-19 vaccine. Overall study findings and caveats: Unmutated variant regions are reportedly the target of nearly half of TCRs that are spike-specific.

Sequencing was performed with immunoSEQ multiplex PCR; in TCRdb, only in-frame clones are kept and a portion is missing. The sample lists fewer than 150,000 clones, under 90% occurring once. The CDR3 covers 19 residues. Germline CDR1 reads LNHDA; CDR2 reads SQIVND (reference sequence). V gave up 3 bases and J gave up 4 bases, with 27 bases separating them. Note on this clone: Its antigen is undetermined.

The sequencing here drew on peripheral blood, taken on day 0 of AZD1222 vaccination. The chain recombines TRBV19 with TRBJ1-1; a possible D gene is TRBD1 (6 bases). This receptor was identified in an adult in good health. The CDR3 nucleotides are TGTGCCAGTAGTATCAATTTAGCGGGGGGCCGATCATCTGGCACTGAAGCTTTCTTT. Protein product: CASSINLAGGRSSGTEAFF.